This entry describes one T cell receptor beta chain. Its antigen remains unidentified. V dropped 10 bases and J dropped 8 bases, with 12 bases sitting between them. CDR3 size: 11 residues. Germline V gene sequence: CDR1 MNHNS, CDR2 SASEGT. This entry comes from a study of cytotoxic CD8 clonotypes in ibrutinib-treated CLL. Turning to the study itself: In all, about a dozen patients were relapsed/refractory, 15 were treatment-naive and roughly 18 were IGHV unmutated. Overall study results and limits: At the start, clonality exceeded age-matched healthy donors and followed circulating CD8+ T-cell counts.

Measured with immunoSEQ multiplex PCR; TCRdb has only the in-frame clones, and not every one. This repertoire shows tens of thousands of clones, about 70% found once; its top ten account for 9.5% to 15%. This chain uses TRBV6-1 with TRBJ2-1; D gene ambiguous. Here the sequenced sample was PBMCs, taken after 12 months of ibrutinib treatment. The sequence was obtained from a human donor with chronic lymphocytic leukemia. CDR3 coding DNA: TGTGCCACCACAAGGGTCTATGAGCAGTTCTTC. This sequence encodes CATTRVYEQFF.